This is a list of T cell receptor beta chains from one sample in a study of shared clonotypes between healthy human individuals. Measured with immunoSEQ multiplex PCR; TCRdb has only the in-frame clones, and not every one. Of about 2.4 million clones listed, roughly 93% are singletons. Sequencing was carried out using naive CD4+ T cells from PBMCs. Source of these receptors: a man aged 18 to 29 in good health. Some clones in this sample may be carry-over from other donors' samples. CDR3s include the opening cysteine and the closing phenylalanine or tryptophan. The order of the fields is D gene, J gene, V gene, clone size, CDR3 DNA, CDR3 protein. The D gene is left open where the match is weak. For some rows the clone size is stated as once, few or many, or as a class when expanded; others skip it.

D: TRBD2; J: TRBJ2-1; V: TRBV5-4; size: .; DNA: TGTGCCAGCAGCACCGGGACTAGCGGGTTTTACAATGAGCAGTTCTTC; CDR3: CASSTGTSGFYNEQFF
D: .; J: TRBJ2-5; V: TRBV11-2; size: .; DNA: TGTGCCAGCAGCCCGGGACTTCAAGAGACCCAGTACTTC; CDR3: CASSPGLQETQYF
D: .; J: TRBJ2-1; V: TRBV29-1; size: .; DNA: TGCAGCGTACGGGACGGGGAGCAGTTCTTC; CDR3: CSVRDGEQFF
D: .; J: TRBJ2-7; V: TRBV29-1; size: once; DNA: TGCAGCGTTGATCGGGGTGGCGAGCAGTACTTC; CDR3: CSVDRGGEQYF
D: .; J: TRBJ2-7; V: TRBV5-1; size: .; DNA: TGCGCCAGCAGTACGGGGCACTCCTACGAGCAGTACTTC; CDR3: CASSTGHSYEQYF
D: .; J: TRBJ1-4; V: TRBV28; size: .; DNA: TGTGCCAGCAGTCACGGACGGAGTTCCAATGAAAAACTGTTTTTT; CDR3: CASSHGRSSNEKLFF
D: .; J: TRBJ1-5; V: TRBV5-1; size: .; DNA: TGCGCCAGCAGCTTGGACCCGACCTATAGCAATCAGCCCCAGCATTTT; CDR3: CASSLDPTYSNQPQHF
D: .; J: TRBJ2-5; V: TRBV2; size: .; DNA: TGTGCCAGTGGGGAGGAAGAGACCCAGTACTTC; CDR3: CASGEEETQYF
D: TRBD1; J: TRBJ2-5; V: TRBV14; size: .; DNA: TGTGCCAGCAGCCAAGATGCGGGACAGGGGTATTGGGAGACCCAGTACTTC; CDR3: CASSQDAGQGYWETQYF
D: .; J: TRBJ2-3; V: TRBV2; size: once; DNA: TGTGCCAGCAGCGGTAGCACAGATACGCAGTATTTT; CDR3: CASSGSTDTQYF
D: .; J: TRBJ2-3; V: TRBV10-3; size: .; DNA: TGTGCCACCGCGGGGACTGCCATAGAAGATACGCAGTATTTT; CDR3: CATAGTAIEDTQYF
D: TRBD2; J: TRBJ2-7; V: TRBV18; size: .; DNA: TGTGCCAGCTCACCAGGCCTAGCGGCTTCCTACGAGCAGTACTTC; CDR3: CASSPGLAASYEQYF
D: TRBD1; J: TRBJ2-7; V: TRBV28; size: .; DNA: TGTGCCAGCAGAAGACCCCGACAGGGGAGGACTTCGCGGGAGCAGTACTTC; CDR3: CASRRPRQGRTSREQYF
D: .; J: TRBJ1-2; V: TRBV28; size: .; DNA: TGTGCCAGCAGTTTGACCGGGTCTACCTATGGCTACACCTTC; CDR3: CASSLTGSTYGYTF
D: .; J: TRBJ2-3; V: TRBV5-1; size: .; DNA: TGCGCCAGCAGCTTTATGGTTGAAGATACGCAGTATTTT; CDR3: CASSFMVEDTQYF
D: .; J: TRBJ2-5; V: TRBV14; size: .; DNA: TGTGCCAGCAGCCAAGGACAGACAACTCAAGAGACCCAGTACTTC; CDR3: CASSQGQTTQETQYF
D: .; J: TRBJ2-5; V: TRBV15; size: .; DNA: TGTGCCACCAGCAGAGCAGGTGCACCGGGGTTATCGCAGTACTTC; CDR3: CATSRAGAPGLSQYF
D: .; J: TRBJ1-1; V: TRBV30; size: .; DNA: TGTGCCTGGAGTGTTCGTTCAGGAACAGTAGCTTTCTTT; CDR3: CAWSVRSGTVAFF
D: TRBD1; J: TRBJ1-2; V: TRBV28; size: once; DNA: TGTGCCAGCAGGACGACTCCGGGACAGGGCTTCTATGGCTACACCTTC; CDR3: CASRTTPGQGFYGYTF
D: TRBD1; J: TRBJ2-7; V: TRBV4-1; size: .; DNA: TGCGCCAGCAGCCAGACAGGGGGCGCGATTAACGAGCAGTACTTC; CDR3: CASSQTGGAINEQYF
D: TRBD1; J: TRBJ2-5; V: TRBV19; size: .; DNA: TGTGCCAGTAGTATCCTGCCGGGACAGGGGAGAGAGACCCAGTACTTC; CDR3: CASSILPGQGRETQYF
D: TRBD2; J: TRBJ2-7; V: TRBV6-5; size: .; DNA: TGTGCCAGCAGGGCACTAGCGGGAGGCTTCTACGAGCAGTACTTC; CDR3: CASRALAGGFYEQYF
D: .; J: TRBJ2-5; V: TRBV7-9; size: .; DNA: TGTGCCAGCAGCTTTACACAGCAAGAGACCCAGTACTTC; CDR3: CASSFTQQETQYF
D: .; J: TRBJ2-3; V: TRBV7-9; size: .; DNA: TGTGCCAGCAGTATCAGTGGGCGGGCTAGCACAGATACGCAGTATTTT; CDR3: CASSISGRASTDTQYF
D: TRBD2; J: TRBJ2-2; V: TRBV7-9; size: .; DNA: TGTGCCAGCAGCCCCCTGGGCGGGAGGGAGGCCGGGGAGCTGTTTTTT; CDR3: CASSPLGGREAGELFF
D: .; J: TRBJ2-1; V: TRBV5-1; size: .; DNA: TGCGCCAGCAGCTTGACTAGTTTCGCCTACAATGAGCAGTTCTTC; CDR3: CASSLTSFAYNEQFF
D: .; J: TRBJ2-5; V: TRBV29-1; size: .; DNA: TGCAGCGTTTTGTCGGGGGAGACCCAGTACTTC; CDR3: CSVLSGETQYF
D: TRBD1; J: TRBJ1-4; V: TRBV25-1; size: .; DNA: TGTGCCAGCAGTGAACCGGGACAGGGTGGGGAAAAACTGTTTTTT; CDR3: CASSEPGQGGEKLFF
D: TRBD2; J: TRBJ2-1; V: TRBV9; size: .; DNA: TGTGCCAGCAGCGACCGAACGGGACTAGCGGGAGTAAGGTATTACAATGAGCAGTTCTTC; CDR3: CASSDRTGLAGVRYYNEQFF
D: .; J: TRBJ2-1; V: TRBV5-1; size: .; DNA: TGCGCCAGCAGCTTGGGAGGGTTTCCGGGGTACAATGAGCAGTTCTTC; CDR3: CASSLGGFPGYNEQFF
D: .; J: TRBJ2-1; V: TRBV30; size: .; DNA: TGTGCCTGGAGTGTACTTTCTAGCCGGATTAATGAGCAGTTCTTC; CDR3: CAWSVLSSRINEQFF
D: .; J: TRBJ1-3; V: TRBV28; size: .; DNA: TGTGCCACCCGTGAGGACACCATATATTTT; CDR3: CATREDTIYF
D: TRBD1; J: TRBJ1-4; V: TRBV19; size: .; DNA: TGTGCCAGTAGATTCCGACAGGGGCCCTCTGAAAAACTGTTTTTT; CDR3: CASRFRQGPSEKLFF
D: .; J: TRBJ2-2; V: TRBV5-1; size: .; DNA: TGCGCCAGCAGCCCACAGGGATACACCGGGGAGCTGTTTTTT; CDR3: CASSPQGYTGELFF
D: .; J: TRBJ2-2; V: TRBV11-3; size: .; DNA: TGTGCCAGCAGCTTAGGACCTGACACCGGGGAGCTGTTTTTT; CDR3: CASSLGPDTGELFF
D: TRBD1; J: TRBJ2-2; V: TRBV18; size: .; DNA: TGTGCCAGCTCACCTATGACAGGGGGCTACACCGGGGAGCTGTTTTTT; CDR3: CASSPMTGGYTGELFF
D: .; J: TRBJ1-5; V: TRBV21-1; size: .; DNA: TGTGCCAGCAGCCTGAGGGGGGATAGCAATCAGCCCCAGCATTTT; CDR3: CASSLRGDSNQPQHF
D: .; J: TRBJ1-2; V: TRBV5-8; size: .; DNA: TGTGCCAGCAGCTTGGGTAACAGGGTGGTTAGCTATGGCTACACCTTC; CDR3: CASSLGNRVVSYGYTF
D: .; J: TRBJ1-2; V: TRBV28; size: .; DNA: TGTGCCAGCAGTTTGGTGCAGGGCCAGTATGGCTACACCTTC; CDR3: CASSLVQGQYGYTF
D: .; J: TRBJ2-7; V: TRBV6-6; size: .; DNA: TGTGCCAGCAGTTACGTGCTCCAGACCTACGAGCAGTACTTC; CDR3: CASSYVLQTYEQYF
D: TRBD2; J: TRBJ2-7; V: TRBV7-6; size: .; DNA: TGTGCCAGCAGCCGGTTAGCGGGCAACTACGAGCAGTACTTC; CDR3: CASSRLAGNYEQYF
D: .; J: TRBJ1-3; V: TRBV6-6; size: .; DNA: TGTGCCAGCTGTACTGGACGGACGAGCTCTGGAAACACCATATATTTT; CDR3: CASCTGRTSSGNTIYF
D: .; J: TRBJ2-5; V: TRBV7-8; size: .; DNA: TGTGCCAGCAGCCCCGGGCGGCTGAGGATGGAGACCCAGTACTTC; CDR3: CASSPGRLRMETQYF